The T cell receptor (beta chain) under discussion was sequenced for a study of CD8 T cells in ankylosing spondylitis. This clonotype came up a few times. The CDR3 has 13 amino acids. Germline lookup yields CDR1 DFQATT and CDR2 SNEGSKA (reference sequence). V shed 4 bases, J shed 4 bases, and the junction held 4 bases outside the gene matches. TCRdb passed the 5' RACE reads through MiXCR, listing each CDR3 protein once. Found here are a few hundred thousand distinct CDR3 sequences, roughly 25% of them singletons; the top ten hold approximately 0.61%. This sequence was found in a male donor with ankylosing spondylitis or in good health (not recorded which). The chain couples TRBV20-1 to TRBJ2-1; 7 bases align to TRBD1. The sequenced sample consisted of blood, either unsorted or a sorted T cell fraction (not recorded which). CDR3 sequence reads: CSAKSGQYNEQFF. CDR3 coding DNA: TGCAGTGCTAAATCGGGACAGTACAATGAGCAGTTCTTC.